This entry features one TCR beta chain sequence. Per the original methods: Reference gene primer amplification in the assay estimated nucleated cell counts. Some clones are missing from TCRdb's copy, which holds only in-frame ones; the method was immunoSEQ multiplex PCR. V, J and clone size are those of that table, while D and trimming were read from the DNA. Among 270,000 or so clones listed, roughly 89% were seen once. From germline, CDR1 is MGHRA and CDR2 YSYEKL. This CDR3 has 15 amino acids. The ends were cut back, 0 bases at V and 1 base at J, with 10 bases in the middle. The data are from a study of blood T cell repertoires in COVID-19.

Source material: peripheral blood. The TCR comes from a woman aged 55-75 years with COVID-19, enrolled during active disease. The V gene is TRBV4-1, the J gene TRBJ2-7, with no clear D. In DNA form, the CDR3 reads TGCGCCAGCAGCCAAGAAGTTCGACAATCCTACGAGCAGTACTTC. Translating it yields CASSQEVRQSYEQYF.